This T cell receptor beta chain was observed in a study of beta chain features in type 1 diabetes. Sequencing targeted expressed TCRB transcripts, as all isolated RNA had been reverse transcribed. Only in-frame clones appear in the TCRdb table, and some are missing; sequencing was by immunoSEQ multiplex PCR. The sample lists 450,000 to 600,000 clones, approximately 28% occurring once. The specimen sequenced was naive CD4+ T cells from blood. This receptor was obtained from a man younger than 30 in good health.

The CDR3 sequence is CASSVGRQVTYEQYF. The CDR3 nucleotides read TGTGCCAGCAGCGTAGGACGGCAGGTAACATACGAGCAGTACTTC. The chain links TRBV9 to TRBJ2-7, with D unclear. The CDR3 is 15 residues long. Germline V gene data show CDR1 as SGDLS and CDR2 as YYNGEE. Trimming took 0 bases from V and 4 from J, leaving 14 bases between them.